Here is one T cell receptor (beta chain) with its context. This receptor's antigen is unknown. No per-base quality is available; no much larger clone lies one base away. Measured from the cysteine to the phenylalanine, the CDR3 is 15 residues long. Kept here is only the CDR3 DNA, which spans 45 bases and is read in frame from base 1. Reading the germline V gene gives CDR1 MNHNS and CDR2 SASEGT. Deletion took 4 bases off V and 4 bases off J, with a span of 13 bases between the germline ends. Libraries were prepared through PCR. Sequencing was performed on an Illumina HiSeq 2500. TCR library preparation used molecular barcoding, with unique molecular identifiers applied to normalize quantification of the TCRbeta repertoire. Using fastp at Q25 and MiXCR, TCRdb reprocessed the public reads and kept productive beta chains. Here each entry gathers all rows of one CDR3 protein and keeps the most common genes and DNA. This sample comprises roughly 500,000 distinct CDR3 sequences, under 15% of them detected only once. The ten biggest clones cover around 6.1% of the sample.

The data were obtained in a study of T-cell reconstitution after alpha-beta-depleted transplantation in children (dated by TCRdb to 2015 to 2016). Background for the entire study: Using TCR repertoire profiling, the study followed T-cell immune reconstitution in a quantitative way in children after TCRalphabeta/CD19-depleted allogeneic hematopoietic cell transplantation.

Sequenced here: PBMCs from the stem cell graft donor, sampled from the stem cell graft. The V and J segments used are TRBV6-1 and TRBJ2-2; the best D guess is TRBD1, with 6 bases matching. The source is a human donor who donated a stem cell graft to a child with combined immunodeficiency. The bases are TGTGCCAGCAGTGGACAGGCCCGAGGCACCGGGGAGCTGTTTTTT. Protein translation: CASSGQARGTGELFF.